Described below is a single TCR beta chain sequence and its context. Its target is unknown. TCRdb processed the RT-PCR reads anew with MiXCR; each CDR3 protein has one entry. The data contain 500,000 to 550,000 distinct CDR3 sequences, around 7.7% of them seen just once; the ten biggest clones take up roughly 13%. This specimen comes from a study of response to subunit inactivated influenza vaccine. Study results and limitations: The authors proposed limited new T cell recruitment per seasonal influenza vaccination.

The CDR3 is 15 amino acids. The clonotype originates from a man between 50 and 69 years old who received an inactivated influenza vaccine. The input for sequencing was PBMCs from blood, taken less than 30 months after vaccination. The J gene is TRBJ1-1, the V gene TRBV21-1; the table's D call of TRBD1 was not tested on the DNA. TRBV21-1 is shown as a pseudogene. The CDR3 sequence is CASSPRQNMNTEAFF. CDR3 DNA: TGTGCCAGCAGCCCAAGACAGAACATGAACACTGAAGCTTTCTTT.